The T cell receptor (beta chain) described here comes from a study of blood T cell repertoires in COVID-19. The overall study: Acute-phase and convalescent COVID-19 samples originated in the United States, Italy and Spain. The analysed material was cDNA or gDNA that came from T cells, B-cell-depleted T cells, or PBMCs.

This clone was counted only a few times. As originally analysed: By means of reference gene primer amplification, nucleated cell counts were estimated. Clones were sequenced by immunoSEQ multiplex PCR, and TCRdb holds only the in-frame ones, with some missing. For V, J and clone size, that table is used; D and trimming come from the DNA. Of about 310,000 clones listed, 80% to 90% are singletons. Per the germline V gene, CDR1 is MDHEN and CDR2 is SYDVKM. This CDR3 is 14 amino acids long. V shed 5 bases and J shed 11 bases, with 21 bases lying between them. The chain carries TRBV28 and TRBJ1-1, with D possibly TRBD1 on 5 matching bases. Material: peripheral blood. The receptor was isolated from a man aged 50 or older with active or convalescent COVID-19. CDR3 region: CASSLLKVRDEAFF. DNA of the CDR3: TGTGCCAGCAGTCTCCTTAAAGTCAGGGATGAGGCTTTCTTT.